The 31 T cell receptor beta chains in this list originate from one sample, sequenced in a study of beta chain features in type 1 diabetes. Study-level points and caveats: In every one of the four CD4+ subsets, TCRB CDR3s were moderately but significantly shorter in Type 1 diabetes patients.

Their cognate antigens are unknown. Investigators reverse transcribed all isolated RNA, so they sequenced expressed TCRB transcripts. Measured with immunoSEQ multiplex PCR; TCRdb has only the in-frame clones, and not every one. The table lists about 700,000 clones, around an eighth of them singletons, with less than 0.025% in the top ten. Source material: naive CD4+ T cells from blood. These receptor sequences come from a man between 18 and 29 years old with type 1 diabetes.

The CDR3 sequence is CASSQRWDQETQYF. The DNA of the CDR3 is TGCGCCAGCAGCCAAAGGTGGGACCAAGAGACCCAGTACTTC. The chain joins TRBV4-1 to TRBJ2-5; no firm D call. Germline values: CDR1 MGHRA, CDR2 YSYEKL. There are 14 residues in the CDR3. The germline V and J ends were trimmed by 2 bases and 0 bases, with 7 bases remaining between them.

As to this clone: The same CDR3 also results from other DNA sequences found in this sample. The chain carries TRBV4-2 and TRBJ2-1; unclear D gene. Trimming removed 0 bases from V and 3 bases from J, with 3 bases in between. From germline, CDR1 is LGHNA and CDR2 YNFKEQ. The CDR3 totals 13 residues. In nucleotides, the CDR3 is TGTGCCAGCAGCCAAGATGGCTACAATGAGCAGTTCTTC. Its translation is CASSQDGYNEQFF.

The rearrangement links TRBV7-2 to TRBJ1-2; TRBD1 matches 7 bases. The CDR3 covers 14 residues. Germline CDR1 and CDR2: SGHTA and FQGNSA. J gave up 2 bases and V 5 bases, and 5 bases lay outside the gene matches. CDR3: CASSGSTGNYGYTF. DNA of the CDR3: TGTGCCAGCAGCGGTTCGACAGGGAACTATGGCTACACCTTC.

In regard to this clone: One end of the junction fails to match germline, which may point to a read error. This chain links TRBV6-5 with TRBJ1-1; 7 bases align to TRBD1. CDR1 is MNHEY and CDR2 is SVGAGI in the germline V gene. There are 11 residues in the CDR3. CDR3 sequence (DNA): TGTGCCAGCAGTTCAGGGACAGCCTCCCAATTT. This sequence encodes CASSSGTASQF.

The rearrangement joins TRBV5-1 to TRBJ2-3; tentative D call: TRBD2 (5 bases). V lost 0 bases and J lost 1, with 9 bases in between. The CDR3 is made up of 15 amino acids. CDR1 and CDR2 from the germline V gene are SGHRS and YFSETQ. The CDR3 is CASSLGVGGTDTQYF. The CDR3 DNA is TGCGCCAGCAGCTTGGGGGTCGGGGGCACAGATACGCAGTATTTT.

On this clone itself: The sample holds other DNA sequences that translate to the same CDR3. The genes are TRBV27 and TRBJ1-1; D remains unclear. Germline CDR1 MNHEY, CDR2 SMNVEV (reference sequence). The CDR3 spans 13 residues. Trimming took off 0 bases at V and 2 bases at J, with 4 bases between the two ends. The CDR3: CASSLSVNTEAFF. The CDR3 bases are TGTGCCAGCAGTTTATCGGTAAACACTGAAGCTTTCTTT.

This clone was seen a few times. The chain links TRBV29-1 to TRBJ2-5; 9 positions agree with TRBD2. J lost 1 base, V lost 6 bases, and 6 bases had no gene match. Germline V gene sequence: CDR1 SQVTM, CDR2 ANQGSEA. The CDR3 runs to 14 residues. The CDR3, as DNA: TGCAGCGTGGGGCGCGGGGGGGCCCAAGAGACCCAGTACTTC. Protein sequence: CSVGRGGAQETQYF.

The rearrangement joins TRBV6-1 to TRBJ2-5, with a weak D call TRBD1 (5 bases). The length of the CDR3 is 15 residues. Trimming removed 6 bases from V and 1 base from J, with 15 bases in between. The germline CDR1 and CDR2 sequences are MNHNS and SASEGT. CDR3 sequence reads: CASRDIWGLQETQYF. The CDR3 coding sequence is TGTGCCAGCAGGGACATTTGGGGCCTCCAAGAGACCCAGTACTTC.

The CDR3 loop is CSVTRTGGTEAFF. Here the CDR3 DNA reads TGCAGCGTTACCCGGACAGGGGGCACTGAAGCTTTCTTT. The genes are TRBV29-1 and TRBJ1-1, with 10 bases that match TRBD1. Per germline, CDR1 SQVTM and CDR2 ANQGSEA. This CDR3 contains 13 residues. Trimming removed 5 bases from V and 4 bases from J; junction bases left unmatched: 4. Full variable domain (rest looked up from reference TRBV29-1 and TRBJ1-1): SAVISQKPSRDICQRGTSLTIQCQVDSQVTMMFWYRQQPGQSLTLIATANQGSEATYESGFVIDKFPISRPNLTFSTLTVSNMSPEDSSIYLCSVTRTGGTEAFFGQGTRLTVV.

The V and J genes are TRBV9 and TRBJ2-1; D unclear. From germline, CDR1 is SGDLS and CDR2 YYNGEE. CDR3 size: 14 residues. V lost 4 bases, J lost 8 bases, and 16 bases lay in between. CDR3 coding DNA: TGTGCCAGCAGCAACCGGGCCTTGGGCGATGAGCAGTTCTTC. Translation gives CASSNRALGDEQFF.

The V call is TRBV14, the J call TRBJ1-4; no clear D gene. V lost 0 bases, J lost 10 bases, and 18 bases lay in between. The CDR3 has 16 amino acids. Germline CDR1 reads SGHDN; CDR2 reads FVKESK. The CDR3 nucleotides are TGTGCCAGCAGCCAAGATTCTGGGAAGGCCCTTCCAAAACTGTTTTTT. Protein: CASSQDSGKALPKLFF. The full variable domain, in which reference TRBV14 and TRBJ1-4 provide the parts outside the CDR3, is EAGVTQFPSHSVIEKGQTVTLRCDPISGHDNLYWYRRVMGKEIKFLLHFVKESKQDESGMPNNRFLAERTGGTYSTLKVQPAELEDSGVYFCASSQDSGKALPKLFFGSGTQLSVL.

The chain employs TRBV12-5 and TRBJ2-5; the match to TRBD1 covers 7 bases. Per the germline V gene, CDR1 is LGHNT and CDR2 is FRNRAP. J was trimmed by 2 bases and V by 1 base; bases with no gene match: 4. This CDR3 spans 15 amino acids. The CDR3 here is CASGLGTGGQETQYF. The CDR3 bases are TGTGCTAGTGGTTTGGGGACAGGTGGACAAGAGACCCAGTACTTC.

This clone occurred a few times. V usage is TRBV5-1 and J usage is TRBJ2-3; 11 nucleotides line up with TRBD2. V shed 2 bases and J 8 bases; nucleotides not matched to a gene: 16. Germline V gene lookup returns CDR1 SGHRS and CDR2 YFSETQ. The CDR3 loop spans 18 amino acids. CDR3 in amino acids: CASSFPTGTSGRGGTQYF. Written as DNA, the CDR3 is TGCGCCAGCAGCTTTCCGACCGGGACTAGCGGCCGAGGGGGTACGCAGTATTTT.

This clone was seen a few times. The chain combines TRBV19 with TRBJ2-5, with D tentatively TRBD1 or TRBD2 (7 bases each). The CDR3 is made up of 16 amino acids. Germline V gives CDR1 LNHDA, CDR2 SQIVND (reference sequence). V dropped 7 bases and J dropped 1 base, with 19 bases sitting between them. In nucleotides, the CDR3 is TGTGCCAGTACCCCAGGGGGGGGCGCCTTCCAAGAGACCCAGTACTTC. Translation gives CASTPGGGAFQETQYF. The whole variable domain, remainder taken from reference TRBV19 and TRBJ2-5, is DGGITQSPKYLFRKEGQNVTLSCEQNLNHDAMYWYRQDPGQGLRLIYYSQIVNDFQKGDIAEGYSVSREKKESFPLTVTSAQKNPTAFYLCASTPGGGAFQETQYFGPGTRLLVL.

This sequence joins TRBV28 and TRBJ2-6, with 7 bases that match TRBD1. CDR3 length: 16 residues. The junction had 3 bases not matched to a gene; V was cut back by 4 bases and J by 0 bases. CDR1 and CDR2 from the germline V gene are MDHEN and SYDVKM. CDR3 in DNA: TGTGCCAGCAGTTCGACAGGGACCTCTGGGGCCAACGTCCTGACTTTC. This codes for CASSSTGTSGANVLTF.

This clone appeared a few times. This rearrangement joins TRBV7-2 to TRBJ1-4; 7 bases align to TRBD1. The V and J ends lost 1 base and 8 bases, in that order; junction bases with no gene match: 10. CDR3 length: 16 residues. Looked up from germline, CDR1 is SGHTA and CDR2 is FQGNSA. CDR3 nucleotide sequence: TGTGCCAGCAGCTTAGGAGGGGCAGGGGGTAGGGAAAAACTGTTTTTT. Translation gives CASSLGGAGGREKLFF.

This clone was found a few times. The DNA for the CDR3 is TGTGCCAGCAGCTCCCGACAGGGAACCCCCTTGGGGGGCTACACCTTC. This codes for CASSSRQGTPLGGYTF. The V call is TRBV5-6, the J call TRBJ1-2, with 7 bases matching TRBD1. V gave up 3 bases and J gave up 8 bases; unmatched junction bases: 16. CDR1 is SGHDT and CDR2 is YYEEEE in the germline V gene. CDR3 length equals 16 residues. Full variable domain (remainder filled in from reference TRBV5-6 and TRBJ1-2): DAGVTQSPTHLIKTRGQQVTLRCSPKSGHDTVSWYQQALGQGPQFIFQYYEEEERQRGNFPDRFSGHQFPNYSSELNVNALLLGDSALYLCASSSRQGTPLGGYTFGSGTRLTVV.

This rearrangement joins TRBV7-9 to TRBJ1-2; D remains unclear. CDR1 and CDR2 from the germline V gene are SEHNR and FQNEAQ (reference sequence). The CDR3 loop spans 13 amino acids. V was pared by 3 bases and J by 4 bases, with 9 bases between. The CDR3 loop reads CASSLAGPYGYTF. In DNA form, the CDR3 reads TGTGCCAGCAGCTTGGCGGGCCCCTATGGCTACACCTTC.

The chain carries TRBV7-2 and TRBJ2-5; no clear D. V dropped 2 bases and J dropped 5 bases, with 9 bases sitting between them. The CDR3 has 13 amino acids. Germline CDR1 is SGHTA and CDR2 is FQGNSA. CDR3 bases: TGTGCCAGCAGCTTACATTCGACCGAGACCCAGTACTTC. Residues: CASSLHSTETQYF.

This clone was seen a single time. The rearrangement links TRBV18 to TRBJ2-7; TRBD2 is a possible D gene (7 bases). The CDR3 has 14 residues. Germline V gives CDR1 KGHSH, CDR2 LQKENI. The V and J ends lost 5 bases and 4 bases respectively, with 15 bases between them. DNA for the CDR3: TGTGCCAGCTCAATTACAGGGAGGGGTTACGAGCAGTACTTC. Its translation is CASSITGRGYEQYF.

This rearrangement joins TRBV6-1 to TRBJ2-1, with D unresolved. V was shortened by 8 bases and J by 4 bases, with 9 bases between the two germline ends. Germline CDR1 MNHNS, CDR2 SASEGT. The CDR3 totals 12 residues. CDR3 loop: CASGGSYNEQFF. The CDR3 region has the DNA TGTGCCAGCGGCGGTTCGTACAATGAGCAGTTCTTC.

This clone turned up a few times. The chain recombines TRBV30 with TRBJ1-1; 9 bases fit TRBD1. The CDR3 has 12 amino acids. Germline assignment: CDR1 GTSNPN and CDR2 SVGIG (reference sequence). V lost 4 bases to trimming and J lost 5 bases; unmatched junction nucleotides: 2. The CDR3 region is CAWMGQGTEAFF. In DNA, the CDR3 is TGTGCCTGGATGGGACAGGGAACTGAAGCTTTCTTT.

This clone was counted a few times. This rearrangement joins TRBV28 to TRBJ1-2; 8 bases are a match to TRBD1. Trimming took 6 bases from V and 3 from J; bases not matched to a gene: 9. Germline loops: CDR1 MDHEN, CDR2 SYDVKM. The CDR3 is 15 amino acids. This CDR3 reads CASSPTPDRDYGYTF. The CDR3 DNA sequence: TGTGCCAGCAGCCCCACTCCGGACAGGGACTATGGCTACACCTTC.

V usage is TRBV10-3 and J usage is TRBJ1-2, with 7 bases that match TRBD1. V was clipped by 6 bases and J by 3 bases; unmatched bases: 4. Germline-derived CDR1 and CDR2 are ENHRY and SYGVKD. CDR3 length: 13 amino acids. The CDR3 bases are TGTGCCATCAGCTCTACAGGGGACTATGGCTACACCTTC. Its translation: CAISSTGDYGYTF.

The sample holds a few counts of this clone. The rearrangement links TRBV29-1 to TRBJ2-6; D possibly corresponds to TRBD1 (6 bases). Germline CDR1 is SQVTM and CDR2 is ANQGSEA. Trimming left V 3 bases short and J 4 bases short, with 13 bases between. This CDR3 contains 15 residues. The CDR3 reads CSVDDRFSGANVLTF. The CDR3 DNA reads TGCAGCGTTGATGACAGGTTCTCCGGGGCCAACGTCCTGACTTTC.

This clone was detected only a few times. This chain joins TRBV9 and TRBJ2-5, with no clear D. Trimming removed 4 bases from V and 5 bases from J, with 9 bases in between. This CDR3 is built from 12 residues. Germline V gene lookup returns CDR1 SGDLS and CDR2 YYNGEE. Written as DNA, the CDR3 is TGTGCCAGCAGCCCCGCTGGGGAGACCCAGTACTTC. Residues: CASSPAGETQYF.

V usage is TRBV4-2 and J usage is TRBJ1-1; D is unclear. CDR3 length: 13 residues. The V gene lost 7 bases and the J gene lost 2 bases, with 11 bases spanning the gap. Looked up from germline, CDR1 is LGHNA and CDR2 is YNFKEQ. CDR3 coding DNA: TGTGCCAGCACCTCAAATGAAAACACTGAAGCTTTCTTT. It is translated as CASTSNENTEAFF.

CDR3 in DNA: TGCGCCAGCAGCCAAGATAGAGCACGGGACCCTAGAAACATTCAGTACTTC. Translating gives CASSQDRARDPRNIQYF. This chain joins TRBV4-1 and TRBJ2-4, with D perhaps matching TRBD1 or TRBD2 (5 bases each). The CDR3 totals 17 residues. Trimming stripped 0 bases from V and 6 bases from J, with 18 bases between. Germline-derived CDR1 and CDR2 are MGHRA and YSYEKL.

This clone was seen only a few times. This chain links TRBV18 with TRBJ2-7; D is uncertain. The CDR3 length is 12 residues. V was cut by 3 bases and J by 0 bases, with 3 bases left in between. CDR1 and CDR2 (germline): KGHSH, LQKENI. The CDR3 spells CASSPRSYEQYF. The CDR3 DNA is TGTGCCAGCTCACCCCGCTCCTACGAGCAGTACTTC.

The V call is TRBV18, the J call TRBJ2-7; TRBD2 aligns across 8 bases. J gave up 4 bases and V 3 bases, and 8 bases lay outside the gene matches. The CDR3 contains 15 residues. CDR1 and CDR2 from the germline V gene are KGHSH and LQKENI. This chain's CDR3 is CASSPGASGGYEQYF. The CDR3 DNA reads as TGTGCCAGCTCACCTGGTGCCAGCGGGGGATACGAGCAGTACTTC.

The chain is built from TRBV11-2 and TRBJ1-2; possible D gene TRBD1, 5 bases. Trimming left V 4 bases short and J 4 bases short, with 13 bases between. The CDR3 extends over 14 amino acids. Germline V gene lookup returns CDR1 SGHAT and CDR2 FQNNGV. CDR3 sequence reads: CASSSNLGVYGYTF. CDR3 sequence (DNA): TGTGCCAGCAGCTCAAATTTGGGGGTCTATGGCTACACCTTC.